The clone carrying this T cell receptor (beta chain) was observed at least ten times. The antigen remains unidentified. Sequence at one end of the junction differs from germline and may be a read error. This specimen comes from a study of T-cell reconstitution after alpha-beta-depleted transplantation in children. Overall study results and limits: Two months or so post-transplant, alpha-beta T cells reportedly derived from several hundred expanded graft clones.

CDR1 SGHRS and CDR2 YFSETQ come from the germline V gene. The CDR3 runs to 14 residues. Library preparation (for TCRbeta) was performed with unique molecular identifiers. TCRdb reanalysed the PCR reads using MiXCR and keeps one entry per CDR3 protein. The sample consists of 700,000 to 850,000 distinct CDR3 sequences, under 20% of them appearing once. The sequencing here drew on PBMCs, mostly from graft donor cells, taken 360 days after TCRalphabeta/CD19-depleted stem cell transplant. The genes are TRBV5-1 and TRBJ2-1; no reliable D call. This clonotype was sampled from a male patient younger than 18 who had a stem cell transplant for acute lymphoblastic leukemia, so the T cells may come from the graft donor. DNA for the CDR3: TGTGCCAGCAGCTTACTGAGCTCCTACAATGAGCAGTTCTTC. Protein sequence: CASSLLSSYNEQFF.